Below, 32 T cell receptor beta chains from the same sample are listed, as sequenced in a study of OX40 agonist ivuxolimab in advanced cancers. The library came from the immunoSEQ multiplex PCR assay. Entries here come from immuneACCESS through TCRdb and include only in-frame sequences with V and J called. Some clones fail to appear in such tables; in the studies checked, an unresolved V gene covers under half of the shortfall, and the cause of the remainder is unknown. The sample contains approximately 61,000 clones, about 85% of them found a single time. The top ten clonotypes cover approximately 1.3% of the sample. Sequences were derived from CD4+ or CD8+ T cells sorted from blood, sampled in a trial of the OX40 agonist ivuxolimab. These TCRs come from an adult with an advanced solid tumor such as melanoma, head and neck, liver or kidney cancer.

V is TRBV7-2 and J is TRBJ2-1; TRBD1 matches 7 bases. The CDR3 is 15 residues long. From germline, CDR1 is SGHTA and CDR2 FQGNSA. The V segment lost 4 bases and the J segment 3 bases; nucleotides outside the gene matches: 6. CDR3 sequence reads: CASSYTGQSYNEQFF. Written as DNA, the CDR3 is TGTGCCAGCAGCTATACGGGACAGAGCTACAATGAGCAGTTCTTC.

The rearrangement uses TRBV6-1 and TRBJ1-1; TRBD1 matches at 10 bases. Germline V gene sequence: CDR1 MNHNS, CDR2 SASEGT. This CDR3 is 15 amino acids long. The trim removed 6 bases at V and 3 bases at J, leaving 7 bases unmatched. CDR3 residues: CASSLRQGADTEAFF. CDR3 nucleotide sequence: TGTGCCAGCAGCCTTAGACAGGGGGCCGACACTGAAGCTTTCTTT.

The chain has TRBV7-2 and TRBJ1-2, with D hard to call. Trimming took off 2 bases at V and 3 bases at J, with 7 bases between the two ends. Germline V gene lookup returns CDR1 SGHTA and CDR2 FQGNSA. This CDR3 contains 13 residues. CDR3 DNA: TGTGCCAGCAGCTTAATCATGGACTATGGCTACACCTTC. Translation: CASSLIMDYGYTF.

The gene calls are TRBV18 and TRBJ1-2, with a tentative D call TRBD1 (5 bases). The CDR3 extends over 16 amino acids. Germline V lookup: CDR1 KGHSH, CDR2 LQKENI. Deletions cut 3 bases from V and 5 bases from J, with 19 bases between. In nucleotides, the CDR3 is TGTGCCAGCTCACCCAACCGGGACCCCGGGGGATATGGCTACACCTTC. It translates to CASSPNRDPGGYGYTF.

As for this clone: The germline gene is not matched at one end of the junction; a read error may be the cause. The J gene is TRBJ1-3, the V gene TRBV2; 11 bases align to TRBD1. This CDR3 has 16 amino acids. CDR1 is SNHLY and CDR2 is FYNNEI in the germline V gene. CDR3 sequence reads: CASSESRPGTGGVSHF. In DNA form, the CDR3 reads TGTGCCAGCAGTGAAAGCCGACCCGGGACAGGGGGGGTCAGTCATTTT.

DNA for the CDR3: TGTGCCACCAGCAGGATGGGACTAGCGGGGGAGGAGACCCAGTACTTC. Translating it yields CATSRMGLAGEETQYF. This rearrangement joins TRBV15 to TRBJ2-5, with 14 positions matching TRBD2. The J segment lost 5 bases and the V segment lost 3 bases, leaving 5 bases of the junction unmatched. The CDR3 consists of 16 residues. Per the germline V gene, CDR1 is LNHNV and CDR2 is YYDKDF (reference sequence).

This chain links TRBV29-1 with TRBJ1-2, with D maybe TRBD1 (6 bases). Trimming shortened V by 1 base and J by 5 bases, and 17 bases separated the two germline ends. The CDR3 extends over 15 amino acids. CDR1 SQVTM and CDR2 ANQGSEA come from the germline V gene. CDR3 sequence (DNA): TGCAGCGTTGAAGGGGAAGGGGGAGGAGAATATGGCTACACCTTC. Its translation is CSVEGEGGGEYGYTF.

This rearrangement joins TRBV2 to TRBJ1-6, with D possibly TRBD1 on 5 matching bases. Deletions cut 8 bases from V and 0 bases from J, with 11 bases between. Germline V gene sequence: CDR1 SNHLY, CDR2 FYNNEI. This CDR3 is built from 15 residues. CDR3 DNA sequence: TGTGCCAGCCGACAGTTAAGCTCCTATAATTCACCCCTCCACTTT. Translating gives CASRQLSSYNSPLHF.

V is TRBV5-3 and J is TRBJ2-2; no firm D call. TRBV5-3 is designated an ORF whose function remains uncertain. The CDR3 runs to 13 residues. The V gene lost 1 base and the J gene lost 4 bases, with 5 bases spanning the gap. The CDR3 region has the DNA TGTGCCAGAAGCTTGCTCCGCACCGGGGAGCTGTTTTTT. Translation gives CARSLLRTGELFF.

The V and J genes are TRBV19 and TRBJ1-5, with 7 bases aligning to TRBD1. The CDR3 extends over 18 amino acids. Germline loops: CDR1 LNHDA, CDR2 SQIVND (reference sequence). The J segment lost 0 bases and the V segment lost 5 bases, leaving 13 bases of the junction unmatched. In DNA form, the CDR3 reads TGTGCCAGTAGTCCGGACAGGAGCAACCTCCCTAGCAATCAGCCCCAGCATTTT. This codes for CASSPDRSNLPSNQPQHF.

This clone was seen only once. The chain combines TRBV21-1 with TRBJ1-2; no check of the table's D call, TRBD1, against the DNA was made. TRBV21-1 is classified as a pseudogene. This CDR3 contains 18 residues. In DNA form, the CDR3 reads TGTGCCAGCAGCGCGTCGAGTAATCGGGGACAGGGGGGATATGGCTACACCTTC. As protein: CASSASSNRGQGGYGYTF.

This chain uses TRBV5-1 with TRBJ1-1; 11 nucleotides line up with TRBD1. The CDR3 loop spans 14 amino acids. Germline V gene lookup returns CDR1 SGHRS and CDR2 YFSETQ. Losses at the gene ends were 4 bases for V and 8 bases for J; bases not matched to a gene: 7. The CDR3 bases are TGCGCCAGCAGCGGCGGGACAGGGGGTGAAGAAGCTTTCTTT. As protein: CASSGGTGGEEAFF.

V gene TRBV7-3 combines with J gene TRBJ2-1; either TRBD1 or TRBD2 may fit D (6 bases each). V was clipped by 1 base and J by 7 bases, with 20 bases between them. Germline CDR1 is SGHTA and CDR2 is FQGTGA. The CDR3 sequence is 17 residues long. In DNA form, the CDR3 reads TGTGCCAGCAGCTTAAGGGATACCGGGGGCGCGGGGAATGAGCAGTTCTTC. This codes for CASSLRDTGGAGNEQFF.

The chain couples TRBV6-1 to TRBJ2-3; 8 bases map to TRBD1. Per germline, CDR1 MNHNS and CDR2 SASEGT. The CDR3 loop spans 16 amino acids. V lost 3 bases and J lost 1; bases outside the gene matches: 6. CDR3 in amino acids: CASSEIQGVGTDTQYF. The CDR3 DNA reads TGTGCCAGCAGTGAGATACAGGGGGTTGGCACAGATACGCAGTATTTT.

The V call is TRBV30, the J call TRBJ1-1; 9 bases align to TRBD1. Germline values: CDR1 GTSNPN, CDR2 SVGIG (reference sequence). The CDR3 has 15 amino acids. The V segment lost 3 bases and the J segment 6 bases; nucleotides outside the gene matches: 11. CDR3 sequence (DNA): TGTGCCTGGAGAGATCCGGGACAGGGTTTTCCTGAAGCTTTCTTT. Translated, it gives CAWRDPGQGFPEAFF.

The chain carries TRBV21-1 and TRBJ2-2; the D call TRBD1 from the table was never checked on the DNA. TRBV21-1 is given as a pseudogene. This CDR3 spans 14 amino acids. CDR3 sequence reads: CASNLGANTGELFF. The DNA of the CDR3 is TGTGCCAGCAATCTAGGGGCCAACACCGGGGAGCTGTTTTTT.

This clone has a single count. This chain uses TRBV7-9 with TRBJ2-1, with D tentatively TRBD2 (5 bases). The CDR3 contains 13 residues. From germline, CDR1 is SEHNR and CDR2 FQNEAQ (reference sequence). The V and J ends lost 0 bases and 15 bases respectively, with 15 bases between them. The CDR3 DNA follows: TGTGCCAGCAGCTTAGCGCCAGCCGGGGTGCTGTTCTTC. Its protein is CASSLAPAGVLFF.

The chain couples TRBV18 to TRBJ2-3; 7 nucleotides match TRBD1. V lost 3 bases and J lost 0; bases outside the gene matches: 9. Per germline, CDR1 KGHSH and CDR2 LQKENI. The CDR3 totals 17 residues. CDR3 protein: CASSPTGITSSTDTQYF. As DNA, the CDR3 is TGTGCCAGCTCACCGACAGGGATTACATCTAGCACAGATACGCAGTATTTT.

The rearrangement joins TRBV5-1 to TRBJ1-2; TRBD1 matches 7 bases. CDR3 length: 16 residues. Germline CDR1 is SGHRS and CDR2 is YFSETQ. V dropped 0 bases and J dropped 6; count of bases not matched to a gene: 11. The CDR3 nucleotides read TGCGCCAGCAGCTTGGCCCCCGGACAGGTTCGCGATGGCTACACCTTC. Its protein product is CASSLAPGQVRDGYTF. Variable domain in full (rest from reference TRBV5-1 and TRBJ1-2): KAGVTQTPRYLIKTRGQQVTLSCSPISGHRSVSWYQQTPGQGLQFLFEYFSETQRNKGNFPGRFSGRQFSNSRSEMNVSTLELGDSALYLCASSLAPGQVRDGYTFGSGTRLTVV.

CDR3 region: CASSIDPGRNTGELFF. Written as DNA, the CDR3 is TGTGCCAGTAGTATAGACCCCGGTCGGAACACCGGGGAGCTGTTTTTT. The chain recombines TRBV19 with TRBJ2-2, with D unclear. The germline V and J ends were trimmed by 0 bases and 1 base, with 9 bases remaining between them. The CDR3 has 16 amino acids. CDR1 and CDR2 (germline): LNHDA, SQIVND (reference sequence).

The gene calls are TRBV19 and TRBJ2-5; 10 bases line up with TRBD2. CDR1 and CDR2 (germline): LNHDA, SQIVND (reference sequence). The V and J ends lost 5 bases and 5 bases, in that order; junction bases with no gene match: 17. The CDR3 is 18 residues long. The CDR3 region has the DNA TGTGCCAGTAGTGGGGGAGCTAGCGGGGGAACGCGCCGGGAGACCCAGTACTTC. Translated, it gives CASSGGASGGTRRETQYF.

The chain joins TRBV10-2 to TRBJ2-7; tentatively, D is TRBD1 (6 bases). The germline V gene has CDR1 WSHSY and CDR2 SAAADI. Trimming stripped 6 bases from V and 2 bases from J, with 8 bases between. The CDR3 is 12 amino acids. CDR3 amino acids: CASRQGPYEQYF. In nucleotides, the CDR3 is TGCGCCAGCAGACAGGGCCCCTACGAGCAGTACTTC.

The chain recombines TRBV6-6 with TRBJ1-1, with TRBD1 matching 9 bases. The CDR3 length is 14 residues. V lost 6 bases, J lost 4 bases, and 6 bases stayed unmatched. The germline V gene has CDR1 MNHNY and CDR2 SVGAGI (reference sequence). The CDR3 here is CASSIGQGSTEAFF. CDR3 sequence (DNA): TGTGCCAGCAGCATCGGACAGGGGAGCACTGAAGCTTTCTTT.

The count of this clone is one. The chain joins TRBV7-9 to TRBJ2-7, with D perhaps TRBD1 or TRBD2 (5 bases each). Germline V lookup: CDR1 SEHNR, CDR2 FQNEAQ (reference sequence). The V end lost 5 bases, the J end lost 5 bases, and 13 bases lay between the germline ends. CDR3 length: 13 residues. CDR3 protein: CASSARRGDEQYF. DNA for the CDR3: TGTGCCAGCAGCGCCCGTAGGGGAGACGAGCAGTACTTC.

The chain has TRBV9 and TRBJ1-3; D is unresolved. The V and J ends lost 0 bases and 0 bases respectively, with 10 bases between them. The CDR3 loop spans 16 amino acids. Germline V CDR1 and CDR2: SGDLS, YYNGEE. CDR3 in amino acids: CASSVEASYSGNTIYF. The DNA of the CDR3 is TGTGCCAGCAGCGTAGAGGCCTCGTACTCTGGAAACACCATATATTTT.

This clone was observed a single time. V usage is TRBV19 and J usage is TRBJ2-1; 9 nucleotides match TRBD2. CDR3 length equals 14 residues. Germline V gene lookup returns CDR1 LNHDA and CDR2 SQIVND (reference sequence). V trimming: 8 bases; J trimming: 1 base; junction bases outside the gene matches: 3. The CDR3 loop is CASASGVSYNEQFF. The DNA of the CDR3 is TGTGCCAGTGCTAGCGGGGTATCCTACAATGAGCAGTTCTTC.

The chain carries TRBV29-1 and TRBJ2-1; perhaps TRBD1 as D (6 bases). Germline V CDR1 and CDR2: SQVTM, ANQGSEA. The CDR3 length is 16 residues. V gave up 6 bases and J gave up 1 base, with 19 bases separating them. CDR3 DNA sequence: TGCAGCGTGGTAACACAGGGCCCCCAATCCTACAATGAGCAGTTCTTC. This sequence encodes CSVVTQGPQSYNEQFF.

This clone was found once. The V call is TRBV6-5, the J call TRBJ1-4; 9 bases agree with TRBD1. V lost 0 bases, J lost 7 bases, and 3 bases stayed unmatched. The length of the CDR3 is 15 residues. CDR1 and CDR2 from the germline V gene are MNHEY and SVGAGI. The CDR3 nucleotides read TGTGCCAGCAGTTACTCTGGACAGGGGAGTGAAAAACTGTTTTTT. Its translation: CASSYSGQGSEKLFF.

The V call is TRBV30, the J call TRBJ1-2; TRBD1 might be the D (6 bases). The CDR3 is 15 amino acids. Per the germline V gene, CDR1 is GTSNPN and CDR2 is SVGIG (reference sequence). Trimming took off 1 base at V and 1 base at J, with 13 bases between the two ends. The CDR3 sequence: CAWSEQGLGNYGYTF. Here the CDR3 DNA reads TGTGCCTGGAGTGAACAGGGTTTGGGTAACTATGGCTACACCTTC. The whole variable domain, remainder taken from reference TRBV30 and TRBJ1-2, is SQTIHQWPATLVQPVGSPLSLECTVEGTSNPNLYWYRQAAGRGLQLLFYSVGIGQISSEVPQNLSASRPQDRQFILSSKKLLLSDSGFYLCAWSEQGLGNYGYTFGSGTRLTVV.

CDR3 region: CASSVSPGENTGELFF. The CDR3 DNA reads TGTGCCAGCAGCGTATCCCCTGGAGAGAACACCGGGGAGCTGTTTTTT. This sequence joins TRBV9 and TRBJ2-2; D not resolved. Germline V lookup: CDR1 SGDLS, CDR2 YYNGEE. The CDR3 runs to 16 residues. Trimming took 1 base from V and 1 from J, leaving 11 bases between them.

This chain uses TRBV6-5 with TRBJ1-1; TRBD1 might be the D (5 bases). This CDR3 region has 13 residues. CDR1 and CDR2 from the germline V gene are MNHEY and SVGAGI. Deletions cut 4 bases from V and 4 bases from J, with 10 bases between. The CDR3 reads CASSSRGSTEAFF. CDR3 bases: TGTGCCAGCAGTTCGCGGGGGAGCACTGAAGCTTTCTTT.

The genes are TRBV28 and TRBJ2-7; perhaps D is TRBD1 or TRBD2 (5 bases each). The V gene lost 6 bases and the J gene lost 3 bases, with 15 bases spanning the gap. The CDR3 extends over 14 amino acids. CDR1 is MDHEN and CDR2 is SYDVKM in the germline V gene. CDR3 region: CASSKGRFYYEQYF. In nucleotides, the CDR3 is TGTGCCAGCAGCAAGGGACGGTTTTACTACGAGCAGTACTTC.